This is a list of T cell receptor beta chains from one sample in a study of T-cell reconstitution after alpha-beta-depleted transplantation in children. TCRdb passed the PCR reads through MiXCR, listing each CDR3 protein once. The data show around 960,000 distinct CDR3 sequences, with around 30% seen just once and about 28% held by the top ten. The sample in question was PBMCs, mostly from graft donor cells, obtained 360 days after TCRalphabeta/CD19-depleted stem cell transplant. These receptor sequences come from a boy younger than two who had a stem cell transplant for SCID, so the T cells may come from the graft donor. Each CDR3 is given with its conserved first and last residue. D genes are given only for firm matches. Only part of the rows carry a size: once, few, many, or a class if the clone is expanded.

few	TRBJ2-5	NA	TRBV12-3/TRBV12-4	CASSETSSQETQYF	TGTGCCAGCAGTGAGACTAGTTCGCAAGAGACCCAGTACTTC
NA	TRBJ2-2	TRBD1	TRBV6-5	CASSYQGQGGTGELFF	TGTGCCAGCAGTTACCAGGGACAGGGAGGCACCGGGGAGCTGTTTTTT
few	TRBJ2-7	NA	TRBV27	CASSSSDYEQYF	TGTGCCAGCAGTTCCTCGGACTACGAGCAGTACTTC
NA	TRBJ2-3	NA	TRBV7-2	CASSLWGIYTDTQYF	TGTGCCAGCAGCTTATGGGGGATTTACACAGATACGCAGTATTTT
few	TRBJ2-7	TRBD1	TRBV5-1	CASSLVTGTGSHEQYF	TGCGCCAGCAGCTTAGTTACCGGGACAGGGAGCCACGAGCAGTACTTC
NA	TRBJ2-5	TRBD2	TRBV19	CASSVQRGAQETQYF	TGTGCCAGTAGTGTACAGCGGGGGGCACAAGAGACCCAGTACTTC
few	TRBJ2-1	NA	TRBV5-1	CASSNPSDEQFF	TGCGCCAGCAGCAACCCTAGCGATGAGCAGTTCTTC
NA	TRBJ2-1	NA	TRBV5-1	CASSLLSYGTEQFF	TGCGCCAGCAGCTTACTCTCGTACGGGACTGAGCAGTTCTTC
NA	TRBJ2-7	NA	TRBV2	CASSRDGIAYEQYF	TGTGCCAGCAGTCGGGACGGGATTGCCTACGAGCAGTACTTC
NA	TRBJ2-1	NA	TRBV5-1	CASCRTTLWDEQFF	TGCGCCAGCTGCCGGACTACCCTCTGGGATGAGCAGTTCTTC
few	TRBJ2-7	NA	TRBV5-1	CASRHGPGGRSYEQYF	TGCGCCAGCAGACACGGACCTGGGGGCCGCTCCTACGAGCAGTACTTC
NA	TRBJ2-4	NA	TRBV7-2	CASSLEKAKNIQYF	TGTGCCAGCAGCTTAGAGAAAGCCAAAAACATTCAGTACTTC
few	TRBJ2-7	NA	TRBV5-5	CASSYVAEITYEQYF	TGTGCCAGCAGCTACGTTGCAGAAATTACCTACGAGCAGTACTTC
few	TRBJ1-5	NA	TRBV7-2	CASSFEVQPQHF	TGTGCCAGCAGCTTCGAGGTTCAGCCCCAGCATTTT
NA	TRBJ2-6	TRBD1	TRBV18	CASSRWDRSSGANVLTF	TGTGCCAGCTCACGATGGGACAGATCCTCTGGGGCCAACGTCCTGACTTTC
few	TRBJ2-5	NA	TRBV20-1	CSAAPGVQETQYF	TGCAGTGCTGCACCAGGAGTTCAAGAGACCCAGTACTTC
NA	TRBJ2-3	NA	TRBV5-1	CASSLTDWPGDTQYF	TGCGCCAGCAGCCTTACGGACTGGCCTGGAGATACGCAGTATTTT
NA	TRBJ2-1	NA	TRBV20-1	CSARDLGDWASNEQFF	TGCAGTGCTAGAGATCTCGGGGACTGGGCCTCCAATGAGCAGTTCTTC
few	TRBJ2-1	TRBD2	TRBV20-1	CSARAGTSGDNEQFF	TGCAGTGCTAGAGCCGGGACTAGCGGGGACAATGAGCAGTTCTTC
few	TRBJ1-2	NA	TRBV5-1	CASSPRGTGYTF	TGCGCCAGCAGCCCTAGAGGGACTGGCTACACCTTC
NA	TRBJ1-2	TRBD1	TRBV4-1	CASSQDSRRTGGFANYGYTF	TGCGCCAGCAGCCAAGATTCAAGGCGGACAGGGGGATTCGCTAACTATGGCTACACCTTC
NA	TRBJ2-7	TRBD1	TRBV7-6	CASSLGQGHRYEQYF	TGTGCCAGCAGCTTAGGACAGGGACACCGGTACGAGCAGTACTTC
few	TRBJ2-2	NA	TRBV28	CASSLFPGNTGELFF	TGTGCCAGCAGTTTATTTCCCGGAAACACCGGGGAGCTGTTTTTT
NA	TRBJ1-5	NA	TRBV15	CATSRPSNDRNQPQHF	TGTGCCACCAGCAGACCTTCAAACGACCGCAATCAGCCCCAGCATTTT
NA	TRBJ2-3	TRBD2	TRBV7-6	CASSSLVGERGGRATQYF	TGTGCCAGCAGCTCCTTAGTAGGGGAGCGGGGGGGCAGGGCTACGCAGTATTTT
few	TRBJ2-3	NA	TRBV7-9	CASSFAQGTDTQYF	TGTGCCAGCAGCTTCGCCCAGGGCACAGATACGCAGTATTTT
NA	TRBJ2-5	NA	TRBV3-1	CASRLGAKETQYF	TGTGCCAGCAGGCTCGGGGCAAAAGAGACCCAGTACTTC
NA	TRBJ2-1	TRBD2	TRBV7-8	CASSLAGVTSGVLYNEQFF	TGTGCCAGCAGCTTAGCAGGGGTGACTAGCGGGGTATTGTACAATGAGCAGTTCTTC
NA	TRBJ2-2	NA	TRBV7-6	CATGARGTGELFF	TGTGCCACGGGGGCTCGGGGCACCGGGGAGCTGTTTTTT
NA	TRBJ2-3	TRBD2	TRBV9	CASSSPASGGAPDTQYF	TGTGCCAGCAGCTCCCCGGCCAGCGGGGGGGCCCCAGATACGCAGTATTTT
NA	TRBJ1-4	TRBD1	TRBV15	CATSRPLKGDREGRLFF	TGTGCCACCAGCAGACCTTTAAAGGGGGACAGGGAGGGTAGACTGTTTTTT
NA	TRBJ2-1	TRBD1	TRBV5-5	CASSMRTGSSYNEQFF	TGTGCCAGCAGCATGAGGACAGGCAGCTCCTACAATGAGCAGTTCTTC
NA	TRBJ2-2	NA	TRBV5-1	CASSFPSLNTGELFF	TGCGCCAGCAGCTTTCCCAGCTTGAACACCGGGGAGCTGTTTTTT
NA	TRBJ1-1	NA	TRBV6-1	CASSKDSPRAEAFF	TGTGCCAGCAGTAAGGACAGTCCGCGGGCTGAAGCTTTCTTT
NA	TRBJ2-5	NA	TRBV20-1	CSASMAETQYF	TGCAGTGCTAGTATGGCAGAGACCCAGTACTTC
NA	TRBJ2-7	NA	TRBV12-3/TRBV12-4	CASSWGPRQALSYEQYF	TGTGCCAGCAGTTGGGGACCCAGACAGGCTCTCTCCTACGAGCAGTACTTC
many	TRBJ2-1	TRBD1	TRBV7-9	CASSMGQHNEQFF	TGTGCCAGCAGCATGGGACAGCACAATGAGCAGTTCTTC
few	TRBJ2-3	NA	TRBV15	CATSLGLYTDTQYF	TGTGCCACCAGCTTGGGCCTCTACACAGATACGCAGTATTTT
few	TRBJ1-6	NA	TRBV11-2	CASSANNSPLHF	TGTGCCAGCAGCGCAAATAATTCACCCCTCCACTTT
few	TRBJ2-7	NA	TRBV28	CASSLYGGGNYEQYF	TGTGCCAGCAGTTTATATGGAGGGGGGAACTACGAGCAGTACTTC
once	TRBJ2-6	NA	TRBV4-1	CASSQDLALGANVLTF	TGCGCCAGCAGCCAAGATCTGGCACTTGGGGCCAACGTCCTGACTTTC
NA	TRBJ1-2	NA	TRBV5-1	CASSLGGGFYGYTF	TGCGCCAGCAGCTTGGGAGGCGGATTTTATGGCTACACCTTC
few	TRBJ2-5	TRBD1	TRBV5-6	CASSLAGTVQTQYF	TGTGCCAGCAGCTTGGCGGGGACAGTTCAGACCCAGTACTTC
NA	TRBJ2-3	NA	TRBV29-1	CSVARGSSTDTQYF	TGCAGCGTTGCGCGAGGATCTAGCACAGATACGCAGTATTTT
NA	TRBJ1-1	NA	TRBV6-5	CATKRVTEAFF	TGTGCCACCAAGCGTGTCACTGAAGCTTTCTTT
NA	TRBJ2-3	NA	TRBV7-2	CASSDGTSFSTDTQYF	TGTGCCAGCAGCGACGGGACTTCCTTTAGCACAGATACGCAGTATTTT
NA	TRBJ2-2	NA	TRBV4-3	CASSQPLTGVNTGELFF	TGCGCCAGCAGCCAACCTTTGACAGGCGTGAACACCGGGGAGCTGTTTTTT
NA	TRBJ2-5	TRBD1	TRBV5-6	CASRSIDREQTQYF	TGTGCCAGCAGGTCTATTGACAGGGAGCAAACCCAGTACTTC
few	TRBJ2-7	NA	TRBV7-2	CASSSHSYEQYF	TGTGCCAGCAGCTCCCACTCCTACGAGCAGTACTTC
NA	TRBJ1-1	NA	TRBV9	CASSSPNVRSRNTEAFF	TGTGCCAGCAGCTCCCCCAATGTGAGATCGAGGAACACTGAAGCTTTCTTT
NA	TRBJ2-1	TRBD2	TRBV6-2/TRBV6-3	CASSYALAGGNEQFF	TGTGCCAGCAGTTACGCGCTAGCGGGGGGGAATGAGCAGTTCTTC
few	TRBJ2-5	NA	TRBV20-1	CSAPPGADQETQYF	TGCAGTGCTCCGCCGGGGGCGGATCAAGAGACCCAGTACTTC
NA	TRBJ1-1	NA	TRBV5-1	CASSSQGWGDTEAFF	TGCGCCAGCAGCTCGCAGGGTTGGGGGGACACTGAAGCTTTCTTT
NA	TRBJ2-3	NA	TRBV7-2	CASSSRRESSTDTQYF	TGTGCCAGCAGCTCCCGAAGGGAGTCTAGCACAGATACGCAGTATTTT
NA	TRBJ2-7	NA	TRBV27	CASGLLRGEQYF	TGTGCCAGCGGGCTTCTCAGGGGCGAGCAGTACTTC
NA	TRBJ2-7	TRBD1	TRBV20-1	CSVRGRGLPYEQYF	TGCAGTGTACGGGGCAGGGGGCTGCCCTACGAGCAGTACTTC
many	TRBJ1-6	NA	TRBV20-1	CSARDKQLPSSYNSPLHF	TGCAGTGCTAGAGATAAACAGCTTCCGAGCTCCTATAATTCACCCCTCCACTTT